Listed below are T cell receptor beta chains from one sample, sequenced in a study of monozygotic twins with inflammatory bowel disease. TCRdb reprocessed the 5' RACE reads; each CDR3 protein has one entry and no DNA is given. This sample lists over 200,000 distinct CDR3 sequences; its ten largest clones have roughly 8%. The sequencing input was blood. The source is a human donor with ulcerative colitis or Crohn's disease, or a healthy co-twin of an affected twin (not recorded which). CDR3s include the opening cysteine and the closing phenylalanine or tryptophan.

J gene: TRBJ2-7; V gene: TRBV4-2; CDR3 protein: CASSQVKTGPYEQYF
J gene: TRBJ2-3; V gene: TRBV7-8; CDR3 protein: CASSPWEGHGDTQYF
J gene: TRBJ2-3; V gene: TRBV5-5; CDR3 protein: CASSLTGAGTSTDTQYF
J gene: TRBJ1-2; V gene: TRBV20-1; CDR3 protein: CSAVTGDYGYTF
J gene: TRBJ1-2; V gene: TRBV5-6; CDR3 protein: CASSQTGGEGYTF
J gene: TRBJ2-1; V gene: TRBV19; CDR3 protein: CASSITGTYNEQFF
J gene: TRBJ2-7; V gene: TRBV7-8; CDR3 protein: CASLIAGFESEQYF
J gene: TRBJ1-3; V gene: TRBV3-1; CDR3 protein: CASSQGGNTIYF
J gene: TRBJ1-5; V gene: TRBV5-5; CDR3 protein: CASSLVLYSNQPQHF
J gene: TRBJ2-1; V gene: TRBV27; CDR3 protein: CASSFGGDYYNEQFF
J gene: TRBJ2-3; V gene: TRBV7-3; CDR3 protein: CASSPQAADTQYF
J gene: TRBJ1-1; V gene: TRBV3-1; CDR3 protein: CASSDKTGAKNTEAFF
J gene: TRBJ2-1; V gene: TRBV7-2; CDR3 protein: CASSLAERGEQFF
J gene: TRBJ2-1; V gene: TRBV29-1; CDR3 protein: CSVRELGGRGNEQFF
J gene: TRBJ1-4; V gene: TRBV7-9; CDR3 protein: CASSLTPNEKLFF
J gene: TRBJ2-7; V gene: TRBV29-1; CDR3 protein: CSVAQSPYEQYF
J gene: TRBJ1-6; V gene: TRBV5-4; CDR3 protein: CASSRTTVDSPLHF
J gene: TRBJ2-1; V gene: TRBV25-1; CDR3 protein: CASSESQSYGYEQFF
J gene: TRBJ2-2; V gene: TRBV15; CDR3 protein: CATSLHSETGELFF
J gene: TRBJ2-7; V gene: TRBV12-3/TRBV12-4; CDR3 protein: CASSSDRAGEQYF
J gene: TRBJ2-7; V gene: TRBV6-5; CDR3 protein: CASSYSGGVKAYEQYF
J gene: TRBJ2-7; V gene: TRBV5-4; CDR3 protein: CASSLPPPVNEQYF
J gene: TRBJ1-1; V gene: TRBV6-5; CDR3 protein: CASSYAQGNTEAFF
J gene: TRBJ1-5; V gene: TRBV5-1; CDR3 protein: CASSENGGSHQPQHF